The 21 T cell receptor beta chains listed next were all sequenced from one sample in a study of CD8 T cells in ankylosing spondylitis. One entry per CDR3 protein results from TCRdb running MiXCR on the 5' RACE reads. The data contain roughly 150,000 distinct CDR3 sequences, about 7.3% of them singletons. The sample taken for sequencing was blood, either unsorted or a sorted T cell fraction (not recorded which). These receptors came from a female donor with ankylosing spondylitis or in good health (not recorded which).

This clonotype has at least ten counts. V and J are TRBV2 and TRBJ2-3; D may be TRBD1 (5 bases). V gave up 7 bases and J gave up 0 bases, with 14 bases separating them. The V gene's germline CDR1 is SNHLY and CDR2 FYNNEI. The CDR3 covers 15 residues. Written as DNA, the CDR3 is TGTGCCAGCAAGAAAGACAGACTTAGCACAGATACGCAGTATTTT. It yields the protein CASKKDRLSTDTQYF.

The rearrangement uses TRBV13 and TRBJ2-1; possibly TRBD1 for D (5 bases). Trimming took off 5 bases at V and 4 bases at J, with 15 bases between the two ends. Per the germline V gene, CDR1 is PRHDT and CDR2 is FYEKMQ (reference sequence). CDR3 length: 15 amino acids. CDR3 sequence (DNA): TGTGCCAGCAGCCCTGACAGAATTGCTTACAATGAGCAGTTCTTC. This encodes CASSPDRIAYNEQFF. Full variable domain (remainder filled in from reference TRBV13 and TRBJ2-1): AAGVIQSPRHLIKEKRETATLKCYPIPRHDTVYWYQQGPGQDPQFLISFYEKMQSDKGSIPDRFSAQQFSDYHSELNMSSLELGDSALYFCASSPDRIAYNEQFFGPGTRLTVL.

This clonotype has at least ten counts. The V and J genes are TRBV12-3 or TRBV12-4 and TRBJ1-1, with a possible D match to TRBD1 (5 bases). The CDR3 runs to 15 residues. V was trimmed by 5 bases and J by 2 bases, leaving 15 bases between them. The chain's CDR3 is CASSPRQGGNTEAFF. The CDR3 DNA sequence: TGTGCCAGCAGTCCCCGTCAGGGCGGTAACACTGAAGCTTTCTTT.

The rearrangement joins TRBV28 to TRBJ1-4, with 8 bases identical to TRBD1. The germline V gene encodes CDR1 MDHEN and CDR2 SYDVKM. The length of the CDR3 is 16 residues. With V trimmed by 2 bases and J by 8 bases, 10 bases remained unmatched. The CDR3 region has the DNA TGTGCCAGCAGTTTACTTATCGACAGGGGCGGGGAAAAACTGTTTTTT. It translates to CASSLLIDRGGEKLFF.

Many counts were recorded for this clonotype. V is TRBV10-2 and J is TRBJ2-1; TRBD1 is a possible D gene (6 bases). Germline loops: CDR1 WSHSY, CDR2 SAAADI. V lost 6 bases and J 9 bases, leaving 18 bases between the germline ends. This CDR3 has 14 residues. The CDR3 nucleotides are TGCGCCAGCAGGACCGGGACACCGCTTTCTGAGCAGTTCTTC. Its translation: CASRTGTPLSEQFF.

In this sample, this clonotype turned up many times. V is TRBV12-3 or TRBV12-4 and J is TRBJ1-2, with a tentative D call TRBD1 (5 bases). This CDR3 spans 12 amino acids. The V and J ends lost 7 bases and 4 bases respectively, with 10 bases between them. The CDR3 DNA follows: TGTGCCAGCACCCCAGGGTCCTATGGCTACACCTTC. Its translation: CASTPGSYGYTF.

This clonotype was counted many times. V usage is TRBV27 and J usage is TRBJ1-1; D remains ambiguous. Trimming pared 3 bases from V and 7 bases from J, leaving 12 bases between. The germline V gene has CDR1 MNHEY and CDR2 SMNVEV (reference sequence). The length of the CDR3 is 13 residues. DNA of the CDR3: TGTGCCAGCAGTTTGGACGCCGCAAGTGAAGCTTTCTTT. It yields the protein CASSLDAASEAFF.

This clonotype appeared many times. As DNA, the CDR3 is TGTGCCAGCAGCGTCGCCACTCGGGAGACCCAGTACTTC. Translation gives CASSVATRETQYF. The chain couples TRBV9 to TRBJ2-5; no reliable D call. Trimming pared 2 bases from V and 5 bases from J, leaving 10 bases between. Germline CDR1 is SGDLS and CDR2 is YYNGEE. The CDR3 totals 13 residues.

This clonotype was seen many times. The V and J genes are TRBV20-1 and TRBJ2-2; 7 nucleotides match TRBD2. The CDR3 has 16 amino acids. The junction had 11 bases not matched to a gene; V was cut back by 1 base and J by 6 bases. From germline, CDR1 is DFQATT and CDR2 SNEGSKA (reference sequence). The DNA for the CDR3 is TGCAGTGCTAGAGTAGCCGGGACCCGGGGGGCCGGGGAGCTGTTTTTT. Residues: CSARVAGTRGAGELFF.

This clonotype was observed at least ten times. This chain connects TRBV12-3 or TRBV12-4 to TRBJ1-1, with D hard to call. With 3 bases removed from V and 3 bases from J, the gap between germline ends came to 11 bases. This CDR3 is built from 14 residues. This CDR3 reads CASSFFGRHTEAFF. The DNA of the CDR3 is TGTGCCAGCAGTTTTTTTGGCAGACACACTGAAGCTTTCTTT.

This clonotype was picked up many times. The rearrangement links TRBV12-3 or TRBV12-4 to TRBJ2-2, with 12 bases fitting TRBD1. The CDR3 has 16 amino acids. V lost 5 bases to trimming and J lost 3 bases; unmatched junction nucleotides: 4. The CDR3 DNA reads TGTGCCAGCAGTCCCGGGACAGGGGGCTACACCGGGGAGCTGTTTTTT. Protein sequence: CASSPGTGGYTGELFF.

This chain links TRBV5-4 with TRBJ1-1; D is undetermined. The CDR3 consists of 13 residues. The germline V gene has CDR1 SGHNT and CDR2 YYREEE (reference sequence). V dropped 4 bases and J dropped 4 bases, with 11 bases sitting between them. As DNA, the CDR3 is TGTGCCAGCAGCCCCAGCGATAGCACTGAAGCTTTCTTT. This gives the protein CASSPSDSTEAFF.

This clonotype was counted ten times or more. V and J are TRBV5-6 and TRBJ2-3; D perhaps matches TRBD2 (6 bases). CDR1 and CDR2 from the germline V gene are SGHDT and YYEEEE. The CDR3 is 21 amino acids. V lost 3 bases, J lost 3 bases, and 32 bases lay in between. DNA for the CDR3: TGTGCCAGCAGCTCCCCCTTGACTAGGGGTATCCCCGGCAGGCTTACAGATACGCAGTATTTT. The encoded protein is CASSSPLTRGIPGRLTDTQYF.

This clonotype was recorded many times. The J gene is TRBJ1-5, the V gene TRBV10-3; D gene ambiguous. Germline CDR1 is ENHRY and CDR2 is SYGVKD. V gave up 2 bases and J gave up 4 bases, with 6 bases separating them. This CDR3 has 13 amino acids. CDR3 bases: TGTGCCATCAGTGAGGCGGAGAATCAGCCCCAGCATTTT. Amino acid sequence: CAISEAENQPQHF.

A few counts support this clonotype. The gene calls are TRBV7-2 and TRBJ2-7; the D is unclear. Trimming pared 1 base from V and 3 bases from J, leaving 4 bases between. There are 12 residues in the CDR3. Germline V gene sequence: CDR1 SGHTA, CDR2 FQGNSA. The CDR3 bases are TGTGCCAGCAGCTTAGAAAACTACGAGCAGTACTTC. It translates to CASSLENYEQYF.

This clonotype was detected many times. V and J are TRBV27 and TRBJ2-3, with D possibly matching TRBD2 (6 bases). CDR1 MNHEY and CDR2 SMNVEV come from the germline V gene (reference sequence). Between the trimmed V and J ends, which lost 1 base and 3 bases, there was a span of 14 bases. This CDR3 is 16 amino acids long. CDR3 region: CASSLWDSRSTDTQYF. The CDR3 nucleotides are TGTGCCAGCAGTTTATGGGACTCCCGAAGTACAGATACGCAGTATTTT.

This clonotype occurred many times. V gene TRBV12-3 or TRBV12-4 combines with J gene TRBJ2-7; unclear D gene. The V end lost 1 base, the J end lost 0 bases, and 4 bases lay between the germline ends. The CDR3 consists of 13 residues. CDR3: CASSLGFSYEQYF. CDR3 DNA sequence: TGTGCCAGCAGTTTAGGGTTCTCCTACGAGCAGTACTTC.

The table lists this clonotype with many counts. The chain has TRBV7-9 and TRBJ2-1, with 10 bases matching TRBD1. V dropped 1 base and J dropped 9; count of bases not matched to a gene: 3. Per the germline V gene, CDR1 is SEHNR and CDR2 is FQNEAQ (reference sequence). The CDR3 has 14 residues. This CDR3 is CASSLEGQGSEQFF. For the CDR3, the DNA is TGTGCCAGCAGCTTAGAGGGACAGGGGAGTGAGCAGTTCTTC. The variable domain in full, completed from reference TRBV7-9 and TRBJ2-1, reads DTGVSQNPRHKITKRGQNVTFRCDPISEHNRLYWYRQTLGQGPEFLTYFQNEAQLEKSRLLSDRFSAERPKGSFSTLEIQRTEQGDSAMYLCASSLEGQGSEQFFGPGTRLTVL.

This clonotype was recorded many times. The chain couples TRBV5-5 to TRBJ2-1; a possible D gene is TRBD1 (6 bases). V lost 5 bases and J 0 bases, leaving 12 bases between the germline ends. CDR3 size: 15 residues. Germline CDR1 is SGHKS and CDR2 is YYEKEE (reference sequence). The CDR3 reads CASSSGQSSYNEQFF. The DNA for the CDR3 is TGTGCCAGCAGTTCCGGACAGAGCTCCTACAATGAGCAGTTCTTC.

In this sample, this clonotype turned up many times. CDR3 in amino acids: CASSKGQGIPDTQYF. DNA of the CDR3: TGTGCCAGCAGCAAGGGACAGGGGATCCCAGATACGCAGTATTTT. The chain links TRBV6-1 to TRBJ2-3, with 10 bases aligning to TRBD1. This CDR3 contains 15 residues. The V segment lost 6 bases and the J segment 4 bases; nucleotides outside the gene matches: 7. Germline CDR1 reads MNHNS; CDR2 reads SASEGT.

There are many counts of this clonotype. The CDR3 nucleotides read TGTGCCAGCAGTTTCGGGACAGGCGCCTACGAGCAGTACTTC. Amino acids: CASSFGTGAYEQYF. The chain recombines TRBV12-3 or TRBV12-4 with TRBJ2-7; 8 bases are shared with TRBD1. The CDR3 is 14 residues long. Germline trimming cut 3 bases from V and 2 bases from J; bases unmatched to any gene: 3.